The sequence of this T cell receptor (beta chain) was determined in a study of blood T cell repertoires in COVID-19. Background on the study: The United States, Italy and Spain were the sources of the acute and convalescent COVID-19 samples. Sample material is recorded as cDNA or gDNA derived from T cells, B-cell-depleted T cells, or PBMCs.

Original handling: Reference gene primer amplification gave estimated nucleated cell counts. Assay: immunoSEQ multiplex PCR; the TCRdb copy retains only in-frame clones and omits some. The V and J calls and clone size were taken over from that table, and D and trimming were inferred from the DNA. The sample yields some 150,000 clones, approximately 80% seen once. This clone was seen a handful of times. During active infection, Seattle patients enrolled and were then monitored through disease. Per germline, CDR1 SGHDT and CDR2 YYEEEE. Unmatched junction bases numbered 12, after V lost 2 bases and J lost 5 bases. The CDR3 is 16 amino acids.

The TCR was taken from a woman aged 70-85 years with COVID-19, enrolled during active disease. Sequenced material: peripheral blood. The genes are TRBV5-6 and TRBJ2-5, with TRBD2 identical over 7 bases. CDR3 region: CASSFPRTRGGETQYF. The CDR3, as DNA: TGTGCCAGCAGCTTCCCCCGGACTAGGGGAGGGGAGACCCAGTACTTC.